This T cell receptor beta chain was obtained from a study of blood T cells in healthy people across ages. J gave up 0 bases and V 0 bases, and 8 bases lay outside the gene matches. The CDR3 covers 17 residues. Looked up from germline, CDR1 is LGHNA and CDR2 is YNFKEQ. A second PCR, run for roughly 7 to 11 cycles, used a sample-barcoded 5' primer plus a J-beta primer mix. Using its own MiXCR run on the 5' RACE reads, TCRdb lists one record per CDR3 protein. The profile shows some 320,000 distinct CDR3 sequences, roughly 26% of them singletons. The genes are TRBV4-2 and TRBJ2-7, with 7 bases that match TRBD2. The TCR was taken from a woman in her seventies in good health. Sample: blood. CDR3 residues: CASSQELLASGSYEQYF. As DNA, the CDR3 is TGTGCCAGCAGCCAAGAGCTTTTGGCTAGCGGCTCCTACGAGCAGTACTTC.